One sample yielded the 11 T cell receptor beta chains listed below, sequenced in a study of blood T cell repertoires in COVID-19. Using immunoSEQ multiplex PCR, the repertoire was profiled, and TCRdb retains in-frame clones only, with some absent. This table holds 200,000 to 300,000 clones, 89% found once. Sequenced sample: PBMCs or T cells enriched from blood (not recorded which). These receptors were obtained from a woman under 40 with acute COVID-19.

In its sample, this clone was seen once. The CDR3 reads CASSSGTGEEKLFF. DNA for the CDR3: TGTGCCAGCAGCTCCGGGACAGGGGAGGAAAAACTGTTTTTT. The chain recombines TRBV5-4 with TRBJ1-4, with 10 bases identical to TRBD1. This CDR3 comprises 14 residues. Germline V gene sequence: CDR1 SGHNT, CDR2 YYREEE (reference sequence). The V gene end was trimmed by 3 bases and the J gene end by 8 bases; junction bases not matched to a gene: 4.

CDR3 nucleotides: TGTGCCAGCAGCTTAGACACAGGGCAACAGCCCCAGCATTTT. Its protein is CASSLDTGQQPQHF. J is TRBJ1-5 and V is TRBV7-9, with a tentative D call TRBD1 (6 bases). The CDR3 spans 14 residues. Germline V gene data show CDR1 as SEHNR and CDR2 as FQNEAQ (reference sequence). V shed 1 base and J shed 7 bases, with 11 bases lying between them.

In regard to this clone: This CDR3 is also generated by other DNA sequences in the sample. This chain connects TRBV4-1 to TRBJ2-7; the match to TRBD1 covers 10 bases. Germline values: CDR1 MGHRA, CDR2 YSYEKL. The CDR3 runs to 14 residues. The V segment lost 5 bases and the J segment 2 bases; nucleotides outside the gene matches: 3. Here the CDR3 reads CASSSGQGPYEQYF. CDR3 nucleotides: TGCGCCAGCAGCTCGGGACAGGGGCCCTACGAGCAGTACTTC.

V and J are TRBV20-1 and TRBJ2-1, with D perhaps matching TRBD2 (5 bases). Germline assignment: CDR1 DFQATT and CDR2 SNEGSKA (reference sequence). V lost 6 bases, J lost 5 bases, and 8 bases lay in between. The CDR3 covers 11 residues. The CDR3 DNA is TGCAGTGCGCCGGAGGACAATGAGCAGTTCTTC. This codes for CSAPEDNEQFF.

The V call is TRBV18, the J call TRBJ1-5; no definite D call. This CDR3 spans 14 amino acids. Trimming cost V 2 bases and J 0 bases, with 5 bases left between them. Germline assignment: CDR1 KGHSH and CDR2 LQKENI. In DNA, the CDR3 is TGTGCCAGCTCACCATTCCATAGCAATCAGCCCCAGCATTTT. Translated: CASSPFHSNQPQHF.

J is TRBJ2-7 and V is TRBV10-2; the D is unclear. Germline loops: CDR1 WSHSY, CDR2 SAAADI. The CDR3 consists of 13 residues. V lost 3 bases, J lost 1 base, and 7 bases lay in between. The CDR3 DNA reads TGCGCCAGCAGTGAAGGCGGTTCCTACGAGCAGTACTTC. It is translated as CASSEGGSYEQYF.

The chain carries TRBV2 and TRBJ1-2; D not resolved. Trimming removed 2 bases from V and 2 bases from J, with 9 bases in between. Germline loops: CDR1 SNHLY, CDR2 FYNNEI. This CDR3 is 14 amino acids long. The CDR3 DNA reads as TGTGCCAGCAGTGAATCACCTAGGAACTATGGCTACACCTTC. Translating it yields CASSESPRNYGYTF.

This clone was found a few times. This chain links TRBV7-2 with TRBJ2-3; 9 bases agree with TRBD1. Looked up from germline, CDR1 is SGHTA and CDR2 is FQGNSA. CDR3 length equals 15 residues. V lost 6 bases to trimming and J lost 5 bases; unmatched junction nucleotides: 9. DNA of the CDR3: TGTGCCAGCAGGGATCCGGGACAGGGTATAGATACGCAGTATTTT. Protein sequence: CASRDPGQGIDTQYF. The full variable domain, completed using reference TRBV7-2 and TRBJ2-3, is GAGVSQSPSNKVTEKGKDVELRCDPISGHTALYWYRQSLGQGLEFLIYFQGNSAPDKSGLPSDRFSAERTGGSVSTLTIQRTQQEDSAVYLCASRDPGQGIDTQYFGPGTRLTVL.

The genes are TRBV6-1 and TRBJ2-2, with D perhaps matching TRBD1 (5 bases). This CDR3 contains 20 residues. The V end lost 3 bases, the J end lost 4 bases, and 27 bases lay between the germline ends. In germline, CDR1 is MNHNS, CDR2 SASEGT. CDR3 bases: TGTGCCAGCAGTGAGGGATGGGGCAGGGTGGCGAGGTCTGCCACCGGGGAGCTGTTTTTT. This encodes CASSEGWGRVARSATGELFF.

This clone came up once. The chain joins TRBV5-1 to TRBJ2-7; tentative D call: TRBD1 (7 bases). Germline V gives CDR1 SGHRS, CDR2 YFSETQ. This CDR3 comprises 16 residues. Trimming removed 4 bases from V and 4 bases from J, with 21 bases in between. In DNA form, the CDR3 reads TGCGCCAGCAGCAGGGAGGACAGGAAAGGGAGATACGAGCAGTACTTC. Translation: CASSREDRKGRYEQYF.

As DNA, the CDR3 is TGTGCCAGCAGCCAAGAGGTTTTAGCAGTTTACGAGCAGTACTTC. Its protein is CASSQEVLAVYEQYF. The chain links TRBV3-1 (or the pseudogene TRBV3-2) to TRBJ2-7; no reliable D call. Deletions cut 0 bases from V and 4 bases from J, with 13 bases between. Germline loops: CDR1 LGHDT, CDR2 YNNKEL (reference sequence). This CDR3 spans 15 amino acids.